Listed below are T cell receptor beta chains from one sample, sequenced in a study of T cell responses to AZD1222 COVID-19 vaccine. Generated by immunoSEQ multiplex PCR, the TCRdb table keeps only in-frame clones and is missing some. This table holds roughly 76,000 clones, approximately 90% found once. Material: peripheral blood, obtained on day 0 of AZD1222 vaccination. The receptors stem from an adult in good health. Both conserved end residues are part of each CDR3. The order of the fields is J gene, V gene, D gene, clone size, CDR3 protein, CDR3 DNA. D genes are given only for firm matches. Clone size, where shown, is once, few, many, or a class for clones that have expanded.

j_gene: TRBJ2-7; v_gene: TRBV6-5; d_gene: NA; abundance: once; CDR3aa: CASSLQGPYEQYF; CDR3nt: TGTGCCAGCAGTTTACAGGGTCCCTACGAGCAGTACTTC
j_gene: TRBJ1-2; v_gene: TRBV12-3/TRBV12-4; d_gene: NA; abundance: NA; CDR3aa: CASRGFARDGYTF; CDR3nt: TGTGCCAGCAGAGGCTTCGCTCGAGATGGCTACACCTTC
j_gene: TRBJ1-2; v_gene: TRBV5-1; d_gene: NA; abundance: NA; CDR3aa: CASSLGRWGRGTIGYTF; CDR3nt: TGCGCCAGCAGCCTGGGACGGTGGGGTAGAGGAACTATCGGCTACACCTTC
j_gene: TRBJ2-7; v_gene: TRBV15; d_gene: NA; abundance: few; CDR3aa: CATSRDRRVEQYF; CDR3nt: TGTGCCACCAGCAGAGATCGGAGGGTCGAGCAGTACTTC
j_gene: TRBJ1-5; v_gene: TRBV28; d_gene: NA; abundance: NA; CDR3aa: CASSSPDWARGNQPQHF; CDR3nt: TGTGCCAGCAGTTCCCCGGACTGGGCGAGGGGCAATCAGCCCCAGCATTTT
j_gene: TRBJ2-7; v_gene: TRBV30; d_gene: NA; abundance: NA; CDR3aa: CAWSVLGYEQYF; CDR3nt: TGTGCCTGGAGTGTACTGGGATACGAGCAGTACTTC
j_gene: TRBJ1-2; v_gene: TRBV28; d_gene: NA; abundance: NA; CDR3aa: CASSFGANYGYTF; CDR3nt: TGTGCCAGCAGTTTCGGGGCTAACTATGGCTACACCTTC
j_gene: TRBJ2-5; v_gene: TRBV18; d_gene: TRBD1; abundance: NA; CDR3aa: CASSRETGAQETQYF; CDR3nt: TGTGCCAGCTCACGAGAAACAGGGGCCCAAGAGACCCAGTACTTC
j_gene: TRBJ1-5; v_gene: TRBV29-1; d_gene: TRBD1; abundance: NA; CDR3aa: CSVQTLGQGNQPQHF; CDR3nt: TGCAGCGTTCAAACCCTCGGACAGGGCAATCAGCCCCAGCATTTT
j_gene: TRBJ1-2; v_gene: TRBV2; d_gene: NA; abundance: NA; CDR3aa: CASSPLGITNYGYTF; CDR3nt: TGTGCCAGCAGTCCTTTGGGCATAACTAACTATGGCTACACCTTC
j_gene: TRBJ1-2; v_gene: TRBV7-9; d_gene: NA; abundance: many; CDR3aa: CASSLEGANYGYTF; CDR3nt: TGTGCCAGCTCCCTGGAGGGGGCTAACTATGGCTACACCTTC
j_gene: TRBJ2-1; v_gene: TRBV3-1/TRBV3-2; d_gene: TRBD2; abundance: NA; CDR3aa: CASSQPSGAFYNEQFF; CDR3nt: TGTGCCAGCAGCCAACCTAGCGGGGCATTTTACAATGAGCAGTTCTTC
j_gene: TRBJ1-1; v_gene: TRBV12-5; d_gene: TRBD1; abundance: NA; CDR3aa: CASGLGPTGGNTEAFF; CDR3nt: TGTGCTAGTGGTTTGGGTCCGACAGGGGGAAACACTGAAGCTTTCTTT
j_gene: TRBJ2-3; v_gene: TRBV2; d_gene: NA; abundance: NA; CDR3aa: CASRRGGGTDTQYF; CDR3nt: TGTGCCAGCAGGCGAGGGGGAGGCACAGATACGCAGTATTTT
j_gene: TRBJ2-1; v_gene: TRBV5-1; d_gene: NA; abundance: NA; CDR3aa: CASSLQNDYNEQFF; CDR3nt: TGCGCCAGCAGCTTGCAAAACGACTACAATGAGCAGTTCTTC
j_gene: TRBJ2-7; v_gene: TRBV3-1/TRBV3-2; d_gene: TRBD2; abundance: NA; CDR3aa: CASRASGSSYEQYF; CDR3nt: TGTGCCAGCAGGGCTAGCGGGAGTTCCTACGAGCAGTACTTC
j_gene: TRBJ1-1; v_gene: TRBV19; d_gene: NA; abundance: NA; CDR3aa: CASNFGDNTEAFF; CDR3nt: TGTGCCAGTAATTTTGGAGACAACACTGAAGCTTTCTTT
j_gene: TRBJ2-7; v_gene: TRBV13; d_gene: NA; abundance: NA; CDR3aa: CASSPRGSGGSYEQYF; CDR3nt: TGTGCCAGCAGCCCAAGGGGCAGCGGAGGCTCCTACGAGCAGTACTTC
j_gene: TRBJ2-1; v_gene: TRBV18; d_gene: NA; abundance: NA; CDR3aa: CASSPGPRSYNEQFF; CDR3nt: TGTGCCAGCTCACCTGGGCCCCGCTCCTACAATGAGCAGTTCTTC
j_gene: TRBJ1-2; v_gene: TRBV19; d_gene: TRBD1; abundance: NA; CDR3aa: CASSSDRGLAGYTF; CDR3nt: TGTGCCAGTAGTTCGGACAGGGGGCTTGCGGGCTACACCTTC
j_gene: TRBJ2-1; v_gene: TRBV11-1; d_gene: NA; abundance: NA; CDR3aa: CASSLASGGMMQFF; CDR3nt: TGTGCCAGCAGCTTAGCGTCTGGCGGGATGATGCAGTTCTTC
j_gene: TRBJ2-2; v_gene: TRBV28; d_gene: NA; abundance: NA; CDR3aa: CASSGMNTGELFF; CDR3nt: TGTGCCAGCTCGGGGATGAATACCGGGGAGCTGTTTTTT
j_gene: TRBJ2-7; v_gene: TRBV6-1; d_gene: TRBD1; abundance: once; CDR3aa: CASSEEGRGTYEQYF; CDR3nt: TGTGCCAGCAGTGAAGAGGGCAGGGGGACCTACGAGCAGTACTTC
j_gene: TRBJ1-5; v_gene: TRBV10-1; d_gene: TRBD1; abundance: NA; CDR3aa: CASRGARRDRDQPQHF; CDR3nt: TGCGCCAGCAGAGGGGCCCGCCGGGACAGGGATCAGCCCCAGCATTTT
j_gene: TRBJ1-5; v_gene: TRBV30; d_gene: NA; abundance: NA; CDR3aa: CAWSGGFSNQPQHF; CDR3nt: TGTGCCTGGAGTGGAGGGTTTAGCAATCAGCCCCAGCATTTT
j_gene: TRBJ1-3; v_gene: TRBV10-3; d_gene: NA; abundance: NA; CDR3aa: CAISDPGGAGNTIYF; CDR3nt: TGTGCCATCAGTGACCCTGGGGGGGCTGGAAACACCATATATTTT
j_gene: TRBJ2-1; v_gene: TRBV6-5; d_gene: TRBD2; abundance: NA; CDR3aa: CASSWRLAGVVDEQFF; CDR3nt: TGTGCCAGCAGTTGGAGACTAGCGGGAGTAGTGGATGAGCAGTTCTTC
j_gene: TRBJ1-2; v_gene: TRBV29-1; d_gene: TRBD1; abundance: few; CDR3aa: CSVNPGTGYGYTF; CDR3nt: TGCAGCGTTAACCCCGGGACAGGGTATGGCTACACCTTC
j_gene: TRBJ2-1; v_gene: TRBV29-1; d_gene: TRBD1; abundance: NA; CDR3aa: CSVPGQGYNEQFF; CDR3nt: TGCAGCGTACCGGGACAGGGTTACAATGAGCAGTTCTTC
j_gene: TRBJ1-5; v_gene: TRBV14; d_gene: NA; abundance: NA; CDR3aa: CASSQNPDGTQHF; CDR3nt: TGTGCCAGCAGCCAGAACCCCGACGGGACCCAGCATTTT
j_gene: TRBJ2-4; v_gene: TRBV12-3/TRBV12-4; d_gene: NA; abundance: NA; CDR3aa: CASSGDLNIQYF; CDR3nt: TGTGCCAGCAGTGGGGACCTCAACATTCAGTACTTC
j_gene: TRBJ2-2; v_gene: TRBV5-4; d_gene: NA; abundance: NA; CDR3aa: CASSLELNTGELFF; CDR3nt: TGTGCCAGCAGCTTGGAACTTAACACCGGGGAGCTGTTTTTT
j_gene: TRBJ1-6; v_gene: TRBV19; d_gene: NA; abundance: once; CDR3aa: CASSSRSSYNSPLHF; CDR3nt: TGTGCCAGTAGTTCCCGGAGCTCCTATAATTCACCCCTCCACTTT
j_gene: TRBJ1-3; v_gene: TRBV19; d_gene: NA; abundance: NA; CDR3aa: CASNSPTFSGNTIYF; CDR3nt: TGTGCCAGTAACAGTCCCACCTTCTCTGGAAACACCATATATTTT
j_gene: TRBJ1-5; v_gene: TRBV11-2; d_gene: NA; abundance: NA; CDR3aa: CASSFDQNQPQHF; CDR3nt: TGTGCCAGCAGCTTCGATCAAAATCAGCCCCAGCATTTT
j_gene: TRBJ2-7; v_gene: TRBV4-2; d_gene: TRBD2; abundance: NA; CDR3aa: CASSQDAAPWREGGEQYF; CDR3nt: TGTGCCAGCAGCCAAGATGCCGCCCCATGGCGGGAGGGTGGCGAGCAGTACTTC
j_gene: TRBJ2-3; v_gene: TRBV12-3/TRBV12-4; d_gene: NA; abundance: NA; CDR3aa: CASSPEGGDTQYF; CDR3nt: TGTGCCAGCAGTCCGGAGGGGGGAGATACGCAGTATTTT
j_gene: TRBJ2-1; v_gene: TRBV9; d_gene: NA; abundance: NA; CDR3aa: CASSVGPENNEQFF; CDR3nt: TGTGCCAGCAGCGTAGGCCCCGAGAACAATGAGCAGTTCTTC
j_gene: TRBJ1-1; v_gene: TRBV27; d_gene: TRBD1; abundance: NA; CDR3aa: CASRLGQGSNTEAFF; CDR3nt: TGTGCCAGCAGGTTAGGACAGGGTTCGAACACTGAAGCTTTCTTT
j_gene: TRBJ2-3; v_gene: TRBV3-1/TRBV3-2; d_gene: NA; abundance: NA; CDR3aa: CASSPPWTGTDTQYF; CDR3nt: TGTGCCAGCAGCCCGCCTTGGACAGGCACAGATACGCAGTATTTT
j_gene: TRBJ2-7; v_gene: TRBV13; d_gene: NA; abundance: NA; CDR3aa: CASSLEPLSYEQYF; CDR3nt: TGTGCCAGCAGCTTAGAACCCCTCTCCTACGAGCAGTACTTC
j_gene: TRBJ2-3; v_gene: TRBV3-1/TRBV3-2; d_gene: NA; abundance: NA; CDR3aa: CASSKGTPTRTDTQYF; CDR3nt: TGTGCCAGCAGCAAAGGGACTCCTACACGCACAGATACGCAGTATTTT
j_gene: TRBJ1-2; v_gene: TRBV28; d_gene: TRBD1; abundance: NA; CDR3aa: CASSFIDRGFRTF; CDR3nt: TGTGCCAGCAGTTTCATCGACAGGGGATTCAGGACCTTC
j_gene: TRBJ2-5; v_gene: TRBV7-9; d_gene: TRBD2; abundance: NA; CDR3aa: CASSSTGTRQETQYF; CDR3nt: TGTGCCAGCAGCTCTACCGGGACTAGGCAAGAGACCCAGTACTTC
j_gene: TRBJ1-2; v_gene: TRBV9; d_gene: NA; abundance: NA; CDR3aa: CASSVSTGANYGYTF; CDR3nt: TGTGCCAGCAGCGTGTCCACGGGGGCTAACTATGGCTACACCTTC
j_gene: TRBJ2-7; v_gene: TRBV7-8; d_gene: TRBD1; abundance: NA; CDR3aa: CASSPQKDGDRNF; CDR3nt: TGTGCCAGCAGCCCCCAGAAAGACGGGGACAGAAACTTC
j_gene: TRBJ1-2; v_gene: TRBV10-3; d_gene: NA; abundance: NA; CDR3aa: CAISDSDTANYGYTF; CDR3nt: TGTGCCATCAGTGACTCCGACACCGCTAACTATGGCTACACCTTC